A selection of T cell receptor beta chains follows, all from one sample in a study of T-cell reconstitution after alpha-beta-depleted transplantation in children. TCRdb ran MiXCR on the PCR reads and lists one entry per CDR3 protein. The repertoire holds around 210,000 distinct CDR3 sequences, about 7% seen once, with more than 5.5% in the top ten. The sequencing here drew on PBMCs, taken before TCRalphabeta/CD19-depleted stem cell transplant. The receptors stem from a boy between 2 and 10 years old with acute lymphoblastic leukemia, due to receive a stem cell transplant. Both conserved end residues are part of each CDR3. D genes are given only for firm matches. Expanded clones get a size class; other rows say once, few or many, or leave the size out.

size	V	J	D	CDR3	DNA
medium-sized	TRBV7-9	TRBJ1-1	TRBD1	CASRDSLNTEAFF	TGTGCCAGCCGGGACAGTTTGAACACTGAAGCTTTCTTT
many	TRBV29-1	TRBJ1-2	TRBD1	CSVQRAGGDYGYTF	TGCAGCGTCCAGAGGGCAGGGGGGGACTATGGCTACACCTTC
many	TRBV29-1	TRBJ2-1	TRBD2	CSVRGLAGGEQFF	TGCAGCGTGAGGGGACTAGCGGGAGGGGAGCAGTTCTTC
many	TRBV5-1	TRBJ2-7	-	CASSLGPDIEQYF	TGCGCCAGCAGCCTTGGACCGGACATAGAGCAGTACTTC
few	TRBV28	TRBJ1-5	-	CASSKDPGAQPQHF	TGTGCCAGCAGTAAGGATCCGGGGGCGCAGCCCCAGCATTTT
many	TRBV29-1	TRBJ2-1	TRBD2	CSSIAGVLYNEQFF	TGCAGCTCTATAGCGGGGGTTTTGTATAATGAGCAGTTCTTC
-	TRBV18	TRBJ1-3	-	CASSPLVPENSGNTIYF	TGTGCCAGCTCACCATTGGTGCCGGAGAATTCTGGAAACACCATATATTTT
many	TRBV7-3	TRBJ2-1	-	CASSLYRDNEQFF	TGTGCCAGCAGCTTATACAGGGACAATGAGCAGTTCTTC
few	TRBV5-1	TRBJ1-2	-	CASRSDSPSYGYTF	TGCGCCAGCAGGTCTGACAGCCCCAGCTATGGCTACACCTTC
-	TRBV29-1	TRBJ2-1	-	CSVVTRANEQFF	TGCAGCGTTGTCACCCGGGCCAATGAGCAGTTCTTC
many	TRBV24-1	TRBJ2-1	-	CATSDFFLEQFF	TGTGCCACCAGTGATTTTTTCCTTGAGCAGTTCTTC
many	TRBV11-2	TRBJ2-1	-	CASSKGYNEQFF	TGTGCCAGCAGCAAAGGGTACAATGAGCAGTTCTTC
-	TRBV12-5	TRBJ1-1	-	CASGADRGMAEAFF	TGTGCTAGTGGCGCGGACCGAGGGATGGCTGAAGCTTTCTTT
many	TRBV5-1	TRBJ2-1	TRBD2	CASSLERGVVNEQFF	TGCGCCAGCAGCTTAGAGCGGGGGGTTGTCAATGAGCAGTTCTTC
-	TRBV5-4	TRBJ2-5	TRBD1	CASSLGTGGGRETQYF	TGTGCCAGCAGTCTCGGGACAGGTGGTGGTAGGGAGACCCAGTACTTC
few	TRBV6-1	TRBJ2-1	TRBD2	CASSVIPGLAGGDEQFF	TGTGCCAGCAGTGTGATTCCGGGACTAGCGGGGGGGGATGAGCAGTTCTTC
many	TRBV28	TRBJ1-2	-	CASSIYRVRGYTF	TGTGCCAGCAGTATTTACAGGGTGCGTGGCTACACCTTC